Listed here are 18 T cell receptor beta chains from one sample, sequenced in a study of CD8 T cells in Susac syndrome. Random hexamers served to reverse transcribe about 0.5 to 1 ug RNA. TCRdb reprocessed the immunoSEQ multiplex PCR reads with MiXCR, giving one entry per CDR3 protein. Of about 140,000 distinct CDR3 sequences in the sample, approximately 95% were seen once. Sequenced sample: CD8+ T cells from PBMCs. The receptor source for this set is a human donor with Susac syndrome.

The J gene is TRBJ2-6, the V gene TRBV12-3 or TRBV12-4, with 7 bases fitting TRBD1. The CDR3 consists of 16 residues. J gave up 2 bases and V 4 bases, and 5 bases lay outside the gene matches. The CDR3 is CASSSPTGAGANVLTF. In DNA form, the CDR3 reads TGTGCCAGCAGTTCACCCACAGGGGCTGGGGCCAACGTCCTGACTTTC.

This clonotype was seen a single time. The chain has TRBV9 and TRBJ2-2, with 11 bases lining up with TRBD1. Looked up from germline, CDR1 is SGDLS and CDR2 is YYNGEE. The CDR3 runs to 15 residues. After removal of 6 bases from V and 4 bases from J, the junction contained 5 bases not matched to a gene. This CDR3 is CASNQGQGVTGELFF. The CDR3 region has the DNA TGTGCCAGCAATCAGGGACAGGGGGTCACCGGGGAGCTGTTTTTT.

The V gene is TRBV6-5, the J gene TRBJ2-2; weak D call: TRBD2 (6 bases). CDR1 MNHEY and CDR2 SVGAGI come from the germline V gene. The CDR3 is made up of 11 amino acids. DNA for the CDR3: TGTGTGGCAGCGGGTATAGGGGAGCTGTTTTTT. Translating gives CVAAGIGELFF.

The chain combines TRBV7-9 with TRBJ2-7; TRBD2 might be the D (5 bases). The CDR3 extends over 13 amino acids. Between the trimmed V and J ends, which lost 1 base and 6 bases, there was a span of 10 bases. The germline CDR1 and CDR2 sequences are SEHNR and FQNEAQ (reference sequence). The CDR3 region is CASSLGGSSEQYF. CDR3 bases: TGTGCCAGCAGCTTAGGAGGGTCTAGCGAGCAGTACTTC.

J is TRBJ2-1 and V is TRBV3-1; 10 bases are a match to TRBD2. Unmatched junction bases numbered 5, after V lost 0 bases and J lost 0 bases. Germline loops: CDR1 LGHDT, CDR2 YNNKEL (reference sequence). This CDR3 has 18 residues. CDR3 residues: CASSQERGLASSYNEQFF. The CDR3, as DNA: TGTGCCAGCAGCCAAGAAAGGGGACTAGCGAGCTCCTACAATGAGCAGTTCTTC.

The CDR3 bases are TGTGCCAGCAACCTAGACGGGTTATCCTACGAGCAGTACTTC. It yields the protein CASNLDGLSYEQYF. This rearrangement joins TRBV12-3 or TRBV12-4 to TRBJ2-7; D gene unclear. The V and J ends lost 7 bases and 1 base respectively, with 14 bases between them. The CDR3 contains 14 residues.

The chain has TRBV27 and TRBJ2-2; D gene ambiguous. Germline V lookup: CDR1 MNHEY, CDR2 SMNVEV (reference sequence). The CDR3 has 14 residues. Trimming stripped 3 bases from V and 1 base from J, with 6 bases between. This CDR3 is CASSFTGNTGELFF. CDR3 DNA: TGTGCCAGCAGTTTTACGGGGAACACCGGGGAGCTGTTTTTT.

The rearrangement links TRBV29-1 to TRBJ2-4; D is unresolved. V gave up 7 bases and J gave up 4 bases, with 14 bases separating them. The CDR3 totals 13 residues. CDR1 is SQVTM and CDR2 is ANQGSEA in the germline V gene. The CDR3 is CSGEDGHKNIQYF. As DNA, the CDR3 is TGCAGCGGTGAGGACGGGCATAAAAACATTCAGTACTTC.

V is TRBV7-9 and J is TRBJ2-1; 10 positions match TRBD2. Germline values: CDR1 SEHNR, CDR2 FQNEAQ (reference sequence). This CDR3 spans 16 amino acids. The J segment lost 0 bases and the V segment lost 5 bases, leaving 4 bases of the junction unmatched. CDR3 sequence: CASSQTSGFSYNEQFF. CDR3 in DNA: TGTGCCAGCAGCCAGACTAGCGGGTTCTCCTACAATGAGCAGTTCTTC.

The CDR3 loop is CASSSRGGFNEQFF. The CDR3 coding sequence is TGTGCCAGCAGCTCCCGGGGGGGGTTTAATGAGCAGTTCTTC. The chain couples TRBV7-3 to TRBJ2-1, with 8 bases lining up with TRBD2. CDR3 length: 14 amino acids. With 4 bases clipped from V and 7 bases from J, the junction kept 6 bases outside the gene matches. Germline V CDR1 and CDR2: SGHTA, FQGTGA.

V usage is TRBV2 and J usage is TRBJ2-3; 8 bases align to TRBD2. The CDR3 totals 16 residues. Germline V gene sequence: CDR1 SNHLY, CDR2 FYNNEI. The junction had 7 bases not matched to a gene; V was cut back by 5 bases and J by 0 bases. This chain's CDR3 is CASSITSGPSTDTQYF. The DNA for the CDR3 is TGTGCCAGCAGTATAACTAGCGGCCCTAGCACAGATACGCAGTATTTT. Variable domain in full (rest from reference TRBV2 and TRBJ2-3): EPEVTQTPSHQVTQMGQEVILRCVPISNHLYFYWYRQILGQKVEFLVSFYNNEISEKSEIFDDQFSVERPDGSNFTLKIRSTKLEDSAMYFCASSITSGPSTDTQYFGPGTRLTVL.

V usage is TRBV29-1 and J usage is TRBJ2-2, with TRBD1 matching over 7 bases. V dropped 6 bases and J dropped 6; count of bases not matched to a gene: 10. Germline V gene data show CDR1 as SQVTM and CDR2 as ANQGSEA. The length of the CDR3 is 14 residues. The chain's CDR3 is CSVPLTGRAGELFF. The CDR3 bases are TGCAGCGTGCCTTTGACAGGGCGAGCCGGGGAGCTGTTTTTT.

This chain links TRBV6-2 or TRBV6-3 with TRBJ2-5, with D possibly being TRBD2 (6 bases). This CDR3 has 17 residues. Germline V lookup: CDR1 MNHEY, CDR2 SVGEGT. With 2 bases removed from V and 1 base from J, the gap between germline ends came to 17 bases. CDR3 sequence: CASSYNLGLDLQETQYF. The CDR3 coding sequence is TGTGCCAGCAGTTACAACCTGGGACTTGACCTCCAAGAGACCCAGTACTTC.

This chain links TRBV6-5 with TRBJ2-7, with a weak D call TRBD1 (5 bases). CDR1 is MNHEY and CDR2 is SVGAGI in the germline V gene. The CDR3 covers 13 residues. V gave up 5 bases and J gave up 2 bases, with 10 bases separating them. The CDR3 DNA reads as TGTGCCAGCAGTGACAGCCTCACCTACGAGCAGTACTTC. Amino acids: CASSDSLTYEQYF.

The V call is TRBV6-5, the J call TRBJ2-1; no definite D call. The length of the CDR3 is 14 residues. Trimming took 0 bases from V and 7 from J, leaving 10 bases between them. Germline V gives CDR1 MNHEY, CDR2 SVGAGI. CDR3 DNA sequence: TGTGCCAGCAGTTACTCGAAGGCGGCGAATGAGCAGTTCTTC. This translates into CASSYSKAANEQFF.

The rearrangement uses TRBV4-1 and TRBJ2-7; D unresolved. This CDR3 contains 14 residues. V was pared by 3 bases and J by 0 bases, with 9 bases between. Germline lookup yields CDR1 MGHRA and CDR2 YSYEKL. The CDR3 sequence: CASSHVGSSYEQYF. In DNA, the CDR3 is TGCGCCAGCAGCCACGTCGGGTCCTCCTACGAGCAGTACTTC.

The V call is TRBV12-5, the J call TRBJ2-7; 7 bases match TRBD2. Unmatched junction bases numbered 4, after V lost 2 bases and J lost 3 bases. Germline CDR1 reads LGHNT; CDR2 reads FRNRAP. The CDR3 is 14 residues long. DNA of the CDR3: TGTGCTAGTGGTTTGCTCGCTAGCGGCTACGAGCAGTACTTC. Protein product: CASGLLASGYEQYF.

The chain recombines TRBV11-2 with TRBJ1-1; D is unresolved. The CDR3 has 14 amino acids. The germline V gene encodes CDR1 SGHAT and CDR2 FQNNGV. V dropped 1 base and J dropped 1 base, with 7 bases sitting between them. The CDR3 protein is CASSLVEGNTEAFF. CDR3 DNA sequence: TGTGCCAGCAGCTTAGTGGAGGGGAACACTGAAGCTTTCTTT.